This entry lists 16 T cell receptor beta chains sequenced from one sample in a study of T-cell memory formation after mild COVID-19. TCRdb re-analysed the 5' RACE reads in MiXCR, keeping a single row per CDR3 protein. The sample lists 30,000 to 40,000 distinct CDR3 sequences, 10% to 12% seen once, with less than 30% in the top ten. The sample taken for sequencing was PBMCs or a T cell subset sorted from them (not recorded which). The receptor set was obtained from a man between 18 and 29 years old who had mild COVID-19 (a few samples of this study predate the infection). Cell type and time point are not known.

This clonotype was counted at least ten times. The J gene is TRBJ1-4, the V gene TRBV7-9; D is possibly TRBD1 (5 bases). V gave up 3 bases and J gave up 5 bases, with 16 bases separating them. The CDR3 length is 16 residues. Germline-derived CDR1 and CDR2 are SEHNR and FQNEAQ (reference sequence). Here the CDR3 DNA reads TGTGCCAGCAGCTTGGGTATAGGGGTGAAAAATGAAAAACTGTTTTTT. It encodes CASSLGIGVKNEKLFF. The full variable domain, with the rest looked up from reference TRBV7-9 and TRBJ1-4, is DTGVSQNPRHKITKRGQNVTFRCDPISEHNRLYWYRQTLGQGPEFLTYFQNEAQLEKSRLLSDRFSAERPKGSFSTLEIQRTEQGDSAMYLCASSLGIGVKNEKLFFGSGTQLSVL.

The rearrangement joins TRBV12-3 or TRBV12-4 to TRBJ1-2, with D maybe TRBD1 (6 bases). Trimming left V 3 bases short and J 8 bases short, with 13 bases between. This CDR3 comprises 13 residues. The CDR3 region is CASSFLGAEGYTF. The CDR3 DNA reads as TGTGCCAGCAGTTTTTTGGGGGCTGAGGGCTACACCTTC.

At least ten counts were recorded for this clonotype. V gene TRBV7-9 combines with J gene TRBJ2-3, with 7 nucleotides matching TRBD1. The CDR3 runs 15 residues. Losses at the gene ends were 8 bases for V and 3 bases for J; bases not matched to a gene: 11. CDR1 is SEHNR, CDR2 FQNEAQ, per germline (reference sequence). CDR3 residues: CASAPRTGATDTQYF. CDR3 sequence (DNA): TGTGCCAGCGCGCCCCGAACAGGGGCGACAGATACGCAGTATTTT.

This clonotype came up many times. This chain connects TRBV4-2 to TRBJ2-7, with 13 bases that match TRBD2. The CDR3 is 15 residues long. V shed 3 bases and J 4 bases; nucleotides not matched to a gene: 3. The V gene's germline CDR1 is LGHNA and CDR2 YNFKEQ. Here the CDR3 DNA reads TGTGCCAGCAGCCAGGAGACTAGCGGGGGGTACGAGCAGTACTTC. Translating gives CASSQETSGGYEQYF.

The genes are TRBV7-6 and TRBJ1-1; D gene ambiguous. Looked up from germline, CDR1 is SGHVS and CDR2 is FNYEAQ. This CDR3 contains 13 residues. V was pared by 8 bases and J by 1 base, with 11 bases between. The chain's CDR3 is CASLGASNTEAFF. Written as DNA, the CDR3 is TGTGCCAGCCTCGGCGCCTCGAACACTGAAGCTTTCTTT.

This clonotype came up many times. The J gene is TRBJ1-6, the V gene TRBV2; maybe TRBD1 (6 bases). The CDR3 contains 14 residues. The germline gives CDR1 SNHLY, CDR2 FYNNEI. The V gene lost 7 bases and the J gene lost 9 bases, with 16 bases spanning the gap. In nucleotides, the CDR3 is TGTGCCAGCAATAGACAGGAGAGCGTTTCACCCCTCCACTTT. Its translation is CASNRQESVSPLHF.

This clonotype was recorded at least ten times. The chain links TRBV20-1 to TRBJ2-1; TRBD2 is a possible D gene (7 bases). Germline loops: CDR1 DFQATT, CDR2 SNEGSKA (reference sequence). Trimming cost V 0 bases and J 8 bases, with 17 bases left between them. This CDR3 region has 15 residues. DNA for the CDR3: TGCAGTGCTAGAGATCGGGGGGCGGCAGTCGATGAGCAGTTCTTC. Protein product: CSARDRGAAVDEQFF.

This clonotype was recorded many times. This rearrangement joins TRBV5-6 to TRBJ2-3; D call uncertain. Germline V lookup: CDR1 SGHDT, CDR2 YYEEEE. This CDR3 comprises 13 residues. Trimming took off 7 bases at V and 0 bases at J, with 9 bases between the two ends. CDR3 in DNA: TGTGCCAGCGGCCAACTGAGCACAGATACGCAGTATTTT. It yields the protein CASGQLSTDTQYF.

This clonotype was counted ten times or more. This may come from a read error, since a much larger clone is one base off. The chain has TRBV6-2 or TRBV6-3 and TRBJ1-1, with D hard to call. V lost 6 bases, J lost 3 bases, and 2 bases lay in between. Germline lookup yields CDR1 MNHEY and CDR2 SVGEGT. There are 10 residues in the CDR3. The CDR3 is CASRDTEAFF. As DNA, the CDR3 is TGTGCCAGCAGGGACACTGAAGCTTTCTTT.

This clonotype was counted only a few times. This sequence joins TRBV3-1 and TRBJ2-7; D is unresolved. V gave up 1 base and J gave up 5 bases, with 12 bases separating them. The CDR3 length is 14 residues. Germline CDR1 reads LGHDT; CDR2 reads YNNKEL (reference sequence). CDR3 sequence: CASSQASNSHEQYF. CDR3 sequence (DNA): TGTGCCAGCAGCCAAGCTAGTAATTCCCACGAGCAGTACTTC.

This clonotype was detected many times. This chain connects TRBV9 to TRBJ1-2; 9 bases line up with TRBD1. The CDR3 runs 14 residues. The V segment lost 4 bases and the J segment 4 bases; nucleotides outside the gene matches: 5. The V gene's germline CDR1 is SGDLS and CDR2 YYNGEE. This chain's CDR3 is CASSPGQGPYGYTF. Here the CDR3 DNA reads TGTGCCAGCAGCCCAGGACAGGGGCCCTATGGCTACACCTTC.

This clonotype was seen ten or more times. The chain couples TRBV7-9 to TRBJ1-2; D gene uncertain. V was pared by 2 bases and J by 8 bases, with 15 bases between. The CDR3 contains 14 residues. The germline gives CDR1 SEHNR, CDR2 FQNEAQ (reference sequence). The CDR3 sequence: CASSLRASGNGYTF. CDR3 bases: TGTGCCAGCAGCTTACGGGCATCGGGTAACGGCTACACCTTC.

This clonotype was recorded many times. V usage is TRBV28 and J usage is TRBJ2-3, with TRBD2 identical over 10 bases. CDR3 size: 18 residues. Germline V CDR1 and CDR2: MDHEN, SYDVKM. V lost 4 bases, J lost 0 bases, and 10 bases stayed unmatched. CDR3 DNA sequence: TGTGCCAGCAGTTATCCACCTAGCGGGGGCCTCAGCACAGATACGCAGTATTTT. Its protein is CASSYPPSGGLSTDTQYF.

The table lists this clonotype with many counts. This sequence joins TRBV11-2 and TRBJ1-6, with D unresolved. CDR1 and CDR2 from the germline V gene are SGHAT and FQNNGV. The CDR3 is 14 amino acids. Deletions cut 2 bases from V and 4 bases from J, with 6 bases between. The CDR3 sequence is CASSLRDYNSPLHF. The DNA for the CDR3 is TGTGCCAGCAGCTTACGCGATTATAATTCACCCCTCCACTTT.

Ten or more counts support this clonotype. At one of its ends the junction is not consistent with the germline gene, which may arise from a read error. This chain joins TRBV4-1 and TRBJ1-1; TRBD1 matches 9 bases. CDR1 is MGHRA, CDR2 YSYEKL, per germline. The CDR3 length is 12 residues. DNA of the CDR3: TGCGCCAGCAGCCTCCAACAGGGGGCCGAGGTCTTT. Translating gives CASSLQQGAEVF.

The chain is built from TRBV5-1 and TRBJ2-2; D might be TRBD2 (6 bases). V gave up 4 bases and J gave up 0 bases, with 16 bases separating them. This CDR3 is built from 17 residues. Germline V gene data show CDR1 as SGHRS and CDR2 as YFSETQ. The CDR3 sequence: CASSPRGRGSNTGELFF. DNA of the CDR3: TGCGCCAGCAGCCCGCGGGGTCGGGGGTCGAACACCGGGGAGCTGTTTTTT.